One sample yielded the 19 T cell receptor beta chains listed below, sequenced in a study of CD8 T cells in Susac syndrome. The authors reverse transcribed roughly 0.5 to 1 ug RNA with random hexamers. TCRdb itself ran the immunoSEQ multiplex PCR reads through MiXCR, one entry per CDR3 protein. The repertoire holds some 450,000 distinct CDR3 sequences, with 85% as singletons. The sample taken for sequencing was CD8+ T cells from PBMCs. The origin of the receptors is a human donor with multiple sclerosis.

This chain joins TRBV6-5 and TRBJ1-1; 10 bases map to TRBD1. The germline V gene encodes CDR1 MNHEY and CDR2 SVGAGI. The CDR3 extends over 15 amino acids. Losses at the gene ends were 4 bases for V and 3 bases for J; bases not matched to a gene: 5. CDR3 sequence (DNA): TGTGCCAGCAGTTTCCAGACAGGGGGCCACACTGAAGCTTTCTTT. Encoded protein: CASSFQTGGHTEAFF.

This clonotype has only a few counts. The rearrangement uses TRBV27 and TRBJ2-7, with D hard to call. Per germline, CDR1 MNHEY and CDR2 SMNVEV (reference sequence). V lost 2 bases and J lost 2, with 7 bases in between. The length of the CDR3 is 13 residues. CDR3 in DNA: TGTGCCAGCAGTTTAGGGGAACCCTACGAGCAGTACTTC. Residues: CASSLGEPYEQYF.

The chain combines TRBV30 with TRBJ2-1; D possibly matches TRBD1 or TRBD2 (6 bases each). The length of the CDR3 is 11 residues. Germline-derived CDR1 and CDR2 are GTSNPN and SVGIG (reference sequence). V lost 1 base and J lost 9, with 7 bases in between. The CDR3 nucleotides read TGTGCCTGGAGTGAGGGGGGTGAGCAGTTCTTC. It codes for CAWSEGGEQFF.

The chain joins TRBV6-5 to TRBJ2-7, with 12 bases fitting TRBD2. With 2 bases clipped from V and 5 bases from J, the junction kept 10 bases outside the gene matches. The CDR3 extends over 17 amino acids. The germline CDR1 and CDR2 sequences are MNHEY and SVGAGI. The CDR3: CASSYRIRTSGVNEQYF. DNA for the CDR3: TGTGCCAGCAGTTACCGGATACGGACTAGCGGGGTTAACGAGCAGTACTTC.

The chain couples TRBV6-2 or TRBV6-3 to TRBJ2-5, with TRBD1 matching over 7 bases. J gave up 10 bases and V 6 bases, and 8 bases lay outside the gene matches. The CDR3 covers 12 residues. Germline V CDR1 and CDR2: MNHEY, SVGEGT. Here the CDR3 reads CASSQDRRYQYF. CDR3 coding DNA: TGTGCCAGCAGCCAGGACAGGCGGTACCAGTACTTC.

The chain recombines TRBV5-1 with TRBJ1-1; D not resolved. This CDR3 comprises 14 residues. V lost 3 bases, J lost 4 bases, and 13 bases lay in between. The germline CDR1 and CDR2 sequences are SGHRS and YFSETQ. In nucleotides, the CDR3 is TGCGCCAGCAGCTGGTCGGACTCAGGCACTGAAGCTTTCTTT. This gives the protein CASSWSDSGTEAFF.

The chain combines TRBV19 with TRBJ2-7; D not resolved. Germline loops: CDR1 LNHDA, CDR2 SQIVND (reference sequence). Deletions cut 7 bases from V and 6 bases from J, with 25 bases between. The CDR3 runs 16 residues. CDR3 region: CASKGVFNGPKSEQYF. CDR3 bases: TGTGCCAGTAAAGGTGTTTTTAACGGACCTAAGTCCGAGCAGTACTTC.

About this clonotype itself: One end of the junction fails to match germline, which may point to a read error. J is TRBJ2-7 and V is TRBV28, with D possibly being TRBD1 (5 bases). Germline V gene lookup returns CDR1 MDHEN and CDR2 SYDVKM. The CDR3 extends over 12 amino acids. CDR3 sequence reads: CASSLKGNEQCF. As DNA, the CDR3 is TGTGCCAGCAGTTTAAAGGGGAACGAGCAGTGCTTC.

The J gene is TRBJ2-7, the V gene TRBV6-1; D may be TRBD1 or TRBD2 (5 bases each). The CDR3 length is 14 residues. Per the germline V gene, CDR1 is MNHNS and CDR2 is SASEGT. Trimming removed 6 bases from V and 2 bases from J, with 14 bases in between. The CDR3 coding sequence is TGTGCCAGCAGCCCCGGGACCGATACCTACGAGCAGTACTTC. It codes for CASSPGTDTYEQYF.

This chain connects TRBV4-1 to TRBJ2-5; D gene uncertain. The germline gives CDR1 MGHRA, CDR2 YSYEKL. Trimming shortened V by 4 bases and J by 4 bases, and 7 bases separated the two germline ends. CDR3 length: 12 residues. Here the CDR3 reads CASSPNLETQYF. Here the CDR3 DNA reads TGCGCCAGCAGCCCGAATTTAGAGACCCAGTACTTC.

The chain uses TRBV7-9 and TRBJ2-7; 7 positions match TRBD2. The germline CDR1 and CDR2 sequences are SEHNR and FQNEAQ (reference sequence). The CDR3 runs to 15 residues. V was pared by 1 base and J by 5 bases, with 8 bases of the junction left unmatched. CDR3 amino acids: CASSLVREGRNEQYF. In nucleotides, the CDR3 is TGTGCCAGCAGCTTAGTGAGGGAGGGACGGAACGAGCAGTACTTC. Combining the CDR3 with reference TRBV7-9 and TRBJ2-7 gives the whole variable domain DTGVSQNPRHKITKRGQNVTFRCDPISEHNRLYWYRQTLGQGPEFLTYFQNEAQLEKSRLLSDRFSAERPKGSFSTLEIQRTEQGDSAMYLCASSLVREGRNEQYFGPGTRLTVT.

This clonotype turned up a few times. The gene calls are TRBV6-1 and TRBJ2-6; no clear D. V dropped 7 bases and J dropped 2 bases, with 6 bases sitting between them. Germline V gene sequence: CDR1 MNHNS, CDR2 SASEGT. The CDR3 contains 13 residues. In nucleotides, the CDR3 is TGTGCCAGCACCATGGCTGGGGCCAACGTCCTGACTTTC. Amino acids: CASTMAGANVLTF.

The CDR3 sequence: CASSPPDEQETQYF. CDR3 sequence (DNA): TGTGCCAGCAGCCCCCCGGATGAGCAGGAGACCCAGTACTTC. J is TRBJ2-5 and V is TRBV9; D is ambiguous. The CDR3 spans 14 residues. V lost 4 bases and J lost 5, with 15 bases in between. Germline V gene data show CDR1 as SGDLS and CDR2 as YYNGEE. The full variable domain, with the rest looked up from reference TRBV9 and TRBJ2-5, is DSGVTQTPKHLITATGQRVTLRCSPRSGDLSVYWYQQSLDQGLQFLIQYYNGEERAKGNILERFSAQQFPDLHSELNLSSLELGDSALYFCASSPPDEQETQYFGPGTRLLVL.

This chain links TRBV19 with TRBJ1-2; tentatively, D is TRBD1 (6 bases). Looked up from germline, CDR1 is LNHDA and CDR2 is SQIVND (reference sequence). The ends were cut back, 4 bases at V and 3 bases at J, with 21 bases in the middle. CDR3 size: 17 residues. CDR3 coding DNA: TGTGCCAGTAGTAAGGGGGTAACCGGGACGGATTACTATGGCTACACCTTC. Protein product: CASSKGVTGTDYYGYTF.

The V and J genes are TRBV21-1 and TRBJ1-1. TRBV21-1 is annotated as a pseudogene. This CDR3 region has 14 residues. The CDR3 loop reads CASSKKVEDTEAFF. CDR3 DNA sequence: TGTGCCAGCAGCAAAAAGGTAGAGGACACTGAAGCTTTCTTT.

The V call is TRBV11-2, the J call TRBJ2-7, with D uncertain. Per the germline V gene, CDR1 is SGHAT and CDR2 is FQNNGV. The ends were cut back, 1 base at V and 2 bases at J, with 9 bases in the middle. The CDR3 is 14 amino acids. The CDR3 sequence is CASSLGHIAYEQYF. CDR3 in DNA: TGTGCCAGCAGCTTAGGACACATCGCCTACGAGCAGTACTTC.

The chain joins TRBV5-1 to TRBJ1-1; D uncertain. There are 13 residues in the CDR3. V lost 4 bases, J lost 6 bases, and 13 bases lay in between. Germline CDR1 reads SGHRS; CDR2 reads YFSETQ. The DNA of the CDR3 is TGCGCCAGCAGCCCGGATTCCGGTGCTGAAGCTTTCTTT. Translated: CASSPDSGAEAFF.

The rearrangement links TRBV24-1 to TRBJ2-3; 8 bases agree with TRBD1. CDR1 and CDR2 from the germline V gene are KGHDR and SFDVKD. Unmatched junction bases numbered 4, after V lost 6 bases and J lost 3 bases. The CDR3 length is 14 residues. CDR3 sequence: CATSRRTGTDTQYF. The CDR3 region has the DNA TGTGCCACCAGTCGAAGGACAGGGACAGATACGCAGTATTTT.

The chain has TRBV27 and TRBJ2-7, with D possibly TRBD2 on 5 matching bases. The V gene's germline CDR1 is MNHEY and CDR2 SMNVEV (reference sequence). The ends were cut back, 8 bases at V and 2 bases at J, with 10 bases in the middle. CDR3 size: 12 residues. The CDR3 DNA follows: TGTGCCAGCGGTTGGACTCCCTACGAGCAGTACTTC. Encoded protein: CASGWTPYEQYF.